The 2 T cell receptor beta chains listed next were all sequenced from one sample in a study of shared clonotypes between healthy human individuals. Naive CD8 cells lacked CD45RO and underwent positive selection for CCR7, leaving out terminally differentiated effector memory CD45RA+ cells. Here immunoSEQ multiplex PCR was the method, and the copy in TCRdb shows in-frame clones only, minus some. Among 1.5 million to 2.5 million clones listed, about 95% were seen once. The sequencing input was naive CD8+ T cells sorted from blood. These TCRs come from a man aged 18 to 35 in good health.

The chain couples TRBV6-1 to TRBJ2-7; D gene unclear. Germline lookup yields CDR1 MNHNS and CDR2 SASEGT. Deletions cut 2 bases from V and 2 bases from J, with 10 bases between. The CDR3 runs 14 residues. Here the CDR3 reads CASSEWLVPYEQYF. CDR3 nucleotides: TGTGCCAGCAGTGAATGGCTAGTACCCTACGAGCAGTACTTC.

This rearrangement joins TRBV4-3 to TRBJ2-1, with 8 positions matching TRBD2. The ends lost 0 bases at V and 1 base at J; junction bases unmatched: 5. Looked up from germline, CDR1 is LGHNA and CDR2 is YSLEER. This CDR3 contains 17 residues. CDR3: CASSQDPVAGSYNEQFF. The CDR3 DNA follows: TGCGCCAGCAGCCAAGATCCGGTAGCGGGATCCTACAATGAGCAGTTCTTC.